What follows is one TCR beta chain and its context. The data stem from a study of control samples from healthy donors and cancer patients. Trimming took off 1 base at V and 4 bases at J, with 13 bases between the two ends. From germline, CDR1 is MGHDK and CDR2 SYGVNS. The CDR3 loop spans 15 amino acids. Sequencing was performed with immunoSEQ multiplex PCR; in TCRdb, only in-frame clones are kept and a portion is missing. The table records some 89,000 clones, about 89% of them present only once. This clonotype was obtained from a man younger than 45 in good health. This rearrangement joins TRBV25-1 to TRBJ1-2; D ambiguous. Sample: blood. CDR3 coding DNA: TGTGCCAGCAGTGAATCCGCGGCAGTATTCTATGGCTACACCTTC. Translated, it gives CASSESAAVFYGYTF.